The next 13 T cell receptor beta chains were all read from a single sample in a study of T cells after yellow fever vaccination. TCRdb fed the 5' RACE reads into MiXCR, producing one record per CDR3 protein. Among some 69,000 distinct CDR3 sequences listed, about 6% were seen once. The material sequenced was CD4+ T cells sorted from PBMCs, taken roughly 15 days after the first yellow fever vaccination. The receptor source for this set is a young man who received the YFV17D yellow fever vaccine.

This clonotype was recorded at least ten times. The CDR3 nucleotides read TGTGCCAGTAGTATGGTACAGGCTGGGTACTACGAGCAGTACTTC. Translation: CASSMVQAGYYEQYF. V usage is TRBV19 and J usage is TRBJ2-7, with TRBD1 as a possible D gene (5 bases). The CDR3 runs to 15 residues. From germline, CDR1 is LNHDA and CDR2 SQIVND (reference sequence). Trimming took off 3 bases at V and 3 bases at J, with 15 bases between the two ends.

This clonotype was seen repeatedly, ten times or more. The rearrangement joins TRBV7-9 to TRBJ1-4, with 8 bases lining up with TRBD1. Germline CDR1 reads SEHNR; CDR2 reads FQNEAQ (reference sequence). The CDR3 runs to 15 residues. Trimming at V came to 4 bases and at J to 6 bases, leaving 7 bases not matched to a gene. The chain's CDR3 is CASSSYGQGHEKLFF. The CDR3 DNA reads as TGTGCCAGCAGCTCGTACGGACAGGGACATGAAAAACTGTTTTTT.

This clonotype was recorded at least ten times. The CDR3 DNA follows: TGCGCCAGCAGCGCTACCGGGACAGGGGGATGGGAGACCCAGTACTTC. Its protein product is CASSATGTGGWETQYF. V and J are TRBV5-1 and TRBJ2-5, with 11 bases aligning to TRBD1. Germline values: CDR1 SGHRS, CDR2 YFSETQ. With 4 bases clipped from V and 5 bases from J, the junction kept 10 bases outside the gene matches. This CDR3 comprises 16 residues.

This clonotype was detected ten times or more. The chain links TRBV7-8 to TRBJ1-6; no firm D call. The germline gives CDR1 SGHVS, CDR2 FQNEAQ. Trimming took off 3 bases at V and 9 bases at J, with 6 bases between the two ends. This CDR3 contains 12 residues. The CDR3 sequence is CASSLIFSPLHF. CDR3 coding DNA: TGTGCCAGCAGCTTGATTTTTTCACCCCTCCACTTT.

This clonotype was detected ten times or more. The V and J genes are TRBV5-5 and TRBJ2-2; 7 bases map to TRBD1. With 0 bases clipped from V and 5 bases from J, the junction kept 13 bases outside the gene matches. Germline V lookup: CDR1 SGHKS, CDR2 YYEKEE (reference sequence). This CDR3 has 18 residues. The CDR3 DNA sequence: TGTGCCAGCAGCTTGGGCCCGCACAGGGGCAAAGGGACCGGGGAGCTGTTTTTT. It translates to CASSLGPHRGKGTGELFF.

The table lists this clonotype with many counts. The CDR3 DNA reads as TGTGCCAGCAGCGACCGGAGGGAGCGCGAGCAGTACTTC. Amino acids: CASSDRREREQYF. The V and J genes are TRBV7-2 and TRBJ2-7; TRBD2 is a possible D gene (6 bases). CDR1 SGHTA and CDR2 FQGNSA come from the germline V gene. CDR3 length: 13 amino acids. Trimming pared 5 bases from V and 6 bases from J, leaving 14 bases between.

The chain is built from TRBV20-1 and TRBJ1-1; possible D gene TRBD1, 6 bases. This CDR3 region has 17 residues. Trimming cost V 0 bases and J 0 bases, with 17 bases left between them. The germline CDR1 and CDR2 sequences are DFQATT and SNEGSKA (reference sequence). The CDR3 region is CSAREILGGPLNTEAFF. For the CDR3, the DNA is TGCAGTGCTAGAGAGATTCTCGGGGGGCCTTTGAACACTGAAGCTTTCTTT.

This clonotype was seen at least ten times. The junction shows a germline mismatch at one end, possibly a read error. This rearrangement joins TRBV5-1 to TRBJ2-1, with a possible D match to TRBD2 (6 bases). This CDR3 has 13 residues. Per germline, CDR1 SGHRS and CDR2 YFSETQ. In DNA, the CDR3 is TGCGCCAGCAGCTTGGTGGGGGGAGGAGACTCACTCTTC. Its translation is CASSLVGGGDSLF.

This clonotype was seen more than once but under ten times. This chain links TRBV12-3 or TRBV12-4 with TRBJ1-2; D perhaps matches TRBD1 (6 bases). Trimming removed 6 bases from V and 0 bases from J, with 11 bases in between. The CDR3 is made up of 14 amino acids. The CDR3 loop is CASRGHGTNYGYTF. The CDR3 nucleotides are TGTGCCAGCAGGGGACACGGTACTAACTATGGCTACACCTTC.

This clonotype was detected many times. The V and J genes are TRBV5-1 and TRBJ2-1; 12 nucleotides agree with TRBD2. The J segment lost 3 bases and the V segment lost 4 bases, leaving 11 bases of the junction unmatched. The CDR3 is made up of 18 amino acids. Germline CDR1 SGHRS, CDR2 YFSETQ. CDR3 DNA sequence: TGCGCCAGCAGCACCGGGATGACTAGCGGGGGCTTCTACAATGAGCAGTTCTTC. Residues: CASSTGMTSGGFYNEQFF.

This clonotype was seen ten or more times. The chain joins TRBV7-2 to TRBJ2-3, with 9 bases that match TRBD2. CDR1 is SGHTA and CDR2 is FQGNSA in the germline V gene. This CDR3 is 15 amino acids long. V lost 1 base and J lost 5; bases outside the gene matches: 4. CDR3 sequence reads: CASSLGGGVGDTQYF. The DNA for the CDR3 is TGTGCCAGCAGCTTAGGCGGGGGGGTAGGAGATACGCAGTATTTT.

This clonotype was observed at least ten times. The V and J genes are TRBV12-3 or TRBV12-4 and TRBJ1-1; tentatively, D is TRBD1 (5 bases). This CDR3 has 14 residues. V lost 0 bases and J 1 base, leaving 6 bases between the germline ends. The CDR3, as DNA: TGTGCCAGCAGTTTAGCGGGGGGGAACACTGAAGCTTTCTTT. Encoded protein: CASSLAGGNTEAFF.

This clonotype has a count of ten or more. The V call is TRBV7-9, the J call TRBJ2-7; D is possibly TRBD1 or TRBD2 (6 bases each). Trimming removed 2 bases at V and 6 bases at J, with 14 bases between. The CDR3 contains 14 residues. Germline V gene lookup returns CDR1 SEHNR and CDR2 FQNEAQ (reference sequence). CDR3 coding DNA: TGTGCCAGCAGCTTAATCGGAGGGGGTACCGAGCAGTACGTC. Translating it yields CASSLIGGGTEQYV.